These 6 T cell receptor beta chains originate from one sample sequenced in a study of cytomegalovirus exposure and HLA in healthy donors (dated by TCRdb to the late 2010s). The library was generated by the immunoSEQ multiplex PCR assay. The multiplex PCR relied on a mix of 60 forward primers for TCR Vbeta segments and 13 reverse primers for TCR Jbeta segments. Not all clones reach the TCRdb copy of this immuneACCESS table, which keeps in-frame sequences only. Checked studies attribute under half of the gap to unresolved V genes and leave the rest unexplained. Recorded for this sample are about 180,000 clones; over 70% of them occurred a single time. Roughly 5% of the sample rests with the top ten. Sequenced material: PBMCs. The receptors were gathered from a man aged 35 to 55 in good health and CMV-seronegative.

The chain recombines TRBV19 with TRBJ2-1; 8 bases agree with TRBD2. Unmatched junction bases numbered 2, after V lost 4 bases and J lost 9 bases. This CDR3 is built from 12 residues. Germline-derived CDR1 and CDR2 are LNHDA and SQIVND (reference sequence). The CDR3: CASSTGGGEQFF. DNA for the CDR3: TGTGCCAGTAGTACCGGGGGGGGTGAGCAGTTCTTC.

This sequence joins TRBV18 and TRBJ1-3; no clear D. The CDR3 contains 16 residues. CDR1 is KGHSH and CDR2 is LQKENI in the germline V gene. The V end lost 3 bases, the J end lost 2 bases, and 14 bases lay between the germline ends. The CDR3 DNA sequence: TGTGCCAGCTCACCTTCTTCATCGGGGACTGGAAACACCATATATTTT. Amino acids: CASSPSSSGTGNTIYF.

The chain uses TRBV5-1 and TRBJ2-3; 7 nucleotides agree with TRBD1. CDR1 SGHRS and CDR2 YFSETQ come from the germline V gene. There are 18 residues in the CDR3. V lost 5 bases, J lost 1 base, and 16 bases stayed unmatched. CDR3 protein: CASSYVQGEGQGTDTQYF. The CDR3 DNA reads TGCGCCAGCAGTTACGTCCAGGGGGAAGGTCAGGGCACAGATACGCAGTATTTT.

The chain couples TRBV6-1 to TRBJ2-7; a weak D match, TRBD1 (8 bases). Germline lookup yields CDR1 MNHNS and CDR2 SASEGT. V was shortened by 3 bases and J by 7 bases, with 19 bases between the two germline ends. The CDR3 has 15 residues. As DNA, the CDR3 is TGTGCCAGCAGTGAGGGGGGGACAGGATCGGGGGAGCAGTACTTC. This translates into CASSEGGTGSGEQYF.

V usage is TRBV7-3 and J usage is TRBJ2-3, with 7 bases lining up with TRBD2. J gave up 4 bases and V 2 bases, and 3 bases lay outside the gene matches. The CDR3 covers 14 residues. Per germline, CDR1 SGHTA and CDR2 FQGTGA. Here the CDR3 reads CASSLAGVPDTQYF. CDR3 DNA: TGTGCCAGCAGCTTAGCGGGAGTGCCAGATACGCAGTATTTT.

With regard to this clone: Relative to the germline gene, one junction end is altered; a read error may explain this. The chain is built from TRBV7-9 and TRBJ2-5, with TRBD2 matching over 15 bases. This CDR3 region has 18 residues. CDR1 and CDR2 (germline): SEHNR, FQNEAQ (reference sequence). CDR3 coding DNA: TGTTCCAGCAGCTTGCGACGGACTAGCGGGGGGGAGGAGGAGACCCAGTACTTC. This encodes CSSSLRRTSGGEEETQYF.